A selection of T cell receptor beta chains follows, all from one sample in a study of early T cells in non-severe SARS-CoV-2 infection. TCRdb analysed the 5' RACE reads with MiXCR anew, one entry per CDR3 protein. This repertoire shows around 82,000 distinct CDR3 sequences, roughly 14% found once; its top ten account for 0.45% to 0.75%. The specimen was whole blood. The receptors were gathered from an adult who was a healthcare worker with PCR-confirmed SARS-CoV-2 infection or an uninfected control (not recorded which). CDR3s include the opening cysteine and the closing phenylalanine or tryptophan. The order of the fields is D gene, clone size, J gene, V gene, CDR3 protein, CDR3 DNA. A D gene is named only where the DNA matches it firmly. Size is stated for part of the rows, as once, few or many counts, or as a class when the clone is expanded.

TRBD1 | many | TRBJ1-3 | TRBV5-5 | CASSLQGAISGNTIYF | TGTGCCAGCAGCTTACAGGGGGCCATCTCTGGAAACACCATATATTTT
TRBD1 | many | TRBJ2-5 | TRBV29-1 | CSAGTGTGGETQYF | TGCAGCGCTGGAACCGGGACAGGGGGAGAGACCCAGTACTTC
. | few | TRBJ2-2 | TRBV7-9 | CASSLTGTGNTGELFF | TGTGCCAGCAGCTTAACGGGCACAGGGAACACCGGGGAGCTGTTTTTT
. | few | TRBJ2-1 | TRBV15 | CATSRPGFEQFF | TGTGCCACCAGCAGACCGGGATTCGAGCAGTTCTTC
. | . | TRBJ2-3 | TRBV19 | CASSIFQGTDTQYF | TGTGCCAGTAGTATTTTTCAGGGCACAGATACGCAGTATTTT
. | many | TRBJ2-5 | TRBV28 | CASSLVRETQYF | TGTGCCAGCAGTTTGGTTCGAGAGACCCAGTACTTC
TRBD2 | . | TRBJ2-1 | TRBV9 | CASSVVGETSGGDEQFF | TGTGCCAGCAGCGTAGTCGGCGAGACTAGCGGGGGCGATGAGCAGTTCTTC
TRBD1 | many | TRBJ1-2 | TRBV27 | CASRRSGTAYGYTF | TGTGCCAGCAGGAGGTCCGGGACAGCCTATGGCTACACCTTC
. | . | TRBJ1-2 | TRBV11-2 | CASSSSYGSSPLYGYTF | TGTGCCAGCAGCTCATCTTACGGGAGTTCACCCCTGTATGGCTACACCTTC
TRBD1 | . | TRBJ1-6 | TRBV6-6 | CASSYGLTGVNSPLHF | TGTGCCAGCAGTTACGGGTTGACAGGGGTTAATTCACCCCTCCACTTT
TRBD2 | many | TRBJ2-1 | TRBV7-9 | CASRQTGTSGYNEQFF | TGTGCCAGCAGACAAACCGGGACTAGCGGCTACAATGAGCAGTTCTTC
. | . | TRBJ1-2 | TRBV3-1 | CASNQDTVRGDGYTF | TGTGCCAGCAACCAAGACACCGTGCGGGGAGACGGCTACACCTTC
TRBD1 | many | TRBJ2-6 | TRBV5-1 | CASSWGTASGANVLTF | TGCGCCAGCAGCTGGGGGACAGCCTCTGGGGCCAACGTCCTGACTTTC
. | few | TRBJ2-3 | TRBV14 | CASSSGLPTDTQYF | TGTGCCAGCAGCTCAGGACTACCCACAGATACGCAGTATTTT
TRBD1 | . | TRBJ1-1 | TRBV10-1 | CASIMTGGSTEAFF | TGCGCCAGCATCATGACAGGGGGGAGTACTGAAGCTTTCTTT
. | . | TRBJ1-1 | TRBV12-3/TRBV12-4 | CASRKQGPNTEAFF | TGTGCCAGCAGAAAACAAGGGCCGAACACTGAAGCTTTCTTT
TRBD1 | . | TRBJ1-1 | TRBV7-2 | CASSPQGTGVEAFF | TGTGCCAGCAGCCCACAAGGAACAGGGGTGGAAGCTTTCTTT
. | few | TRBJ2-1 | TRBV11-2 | CASSLDMVGEQFF | TGTGCCAGCAGCTTGGACATGGTCGGAGAGCAGTTCTTC
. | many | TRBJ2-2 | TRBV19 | CASSARPGAGELFF | TGTGCCAGTAGTGCACGGCCAGGGGCCGGGGAGCTGTTTTTT
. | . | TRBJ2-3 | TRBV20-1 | CSATGSTDTQYF | TGCAGTGCTACGGGGAGCACAGATACGCAGTATTTT
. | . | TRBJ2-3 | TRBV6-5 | CASSFRQKGDTQYF | TGTGCCAGCAGTTTTCGGCAGAAAGGAGATACGCAGTATTTT
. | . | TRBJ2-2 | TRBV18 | CASSPATSNTGELFF | TGTGCCAGCTCACCCGCGACGTCGAACACCGGGGAGCTGTTTTTT
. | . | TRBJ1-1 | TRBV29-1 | CSVEVQGKGTEAFF | TGCAGCGTTGAAGTACAGGGAAAAGGAACTGAAGCTTTCTTT
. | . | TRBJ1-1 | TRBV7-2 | CASSLAPGMNTEAFF | TGTGCCAGCAGCTTAGCTCCAGGGATGAACACTGAAGCTTTCTTT
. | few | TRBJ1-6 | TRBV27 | CASSGRENSPLHF | TGTGCCAGCAGCGGACGGGAGAATTCACCCCTCCACTTT
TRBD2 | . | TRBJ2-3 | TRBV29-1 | CSVDGLAATQYF | TGCAGCGTTGACGGACTAGCAGCTACGCAGTATTTT